The 27 T cell receptor beta chains below all came from one sample that was sequenced in a study of blood T cell repertoires in COVID-19. The protocol was immunoSEQ multiplex PCR, while the TCRdb copy is restricted to in-frame clones and leaves out a portion. The sample yields approximately 500,000 clones, roughly 85% seen once. Input material: peripheral blood. These receptors were taken from a human donor in a cohort sampled during active COVID-19.

This clone was picked up a small number of times. The chain recombines TRBV19 with TRBJ2-7; D might be TRBD2 (5 bases). The CDR3 is made up of 14 amino acids. Germline V gives CDR1 LNHDA, CDR2 SQIVND (reference sequence). The germline V and J ends were trimmed by 7 bases and 6 bases, with 19 bases remaining between them. The DNA for the CDR3 is TGTGCCAGTAATTCGGGAATCCCACCCAGCGAGCAGTACTTC. Protein sequence: CASNSGIPPSEQYF. The full variable domain, in which reference TRBV19 and TRBJ2-7 provide the parts outside the CDR3, is DGGITQSPKYLFRKEGQNVTLSCEQNLNHDAMYWYRQDPGQGLRLIYYSQIVNDFQKGDIAEGYSVSREKKESFPLTVTSAQKNPTAFYLCASNSGIPPSEQYFGPGTRLTVT.

J is TRBJ2-3 and V is TRBV10-3; D is uncertain. Germline V gene data show CDR1 as ENHRY and CDR2 as SYGVKD. V was clipped by 8 bases and J by 3 bases, with 12 bases between them. This CDR3 region has 13 residues. The CDR3 loop is CAIGQFSTDTQYF. In nucleotides, the CDR3 is TGTGCCATCGGGCAGTTTAGTACAGATACGCAGTATTTT.

CDR3 sequence reads: CASSSPFAEGRDTQYF. Here the CDR3 DNA reads TGTGCCAGCAGTTCCCCTTTCGCGGAGGGGAGGGATACGCAGTATTTT. The chain is built from TRBV27 and TRBJ2-3, with D maybe TRBD2 (6 bases). V lost 4 bases and J lost 6, with 20 bases in between. This CDR3 spans 16 amino acids. Per the germline V gene, CDR1 is MNHEY and CDR2 is SMNVEV (reference sequence).

There are a few counts of this clone. This sample also contains other DNA sequences that code for the same CDR3. The rearrangement uses TRBV30 and TRBJ1-1; the D gene is possibly TRBD1 (5 bases). Per the germline V gene, CDR1 is GTSNPN and CDR2 is SVGIG (reference sequence). This CDR3 has 14 amino acids. Deletions cut 0 bases from V and 3 bases from J, with 11 bases between. The CDR3 is CAWSVTGGYTEAFF. Written as DNA, the CDR3 is TGTGCCTGGAGTGTAACCGGGGGATACACTGAAGCTTTCTTT.

The chain employs TRBV24-1 and TRBJ2-3; no clear D. Looked up from germline, CDR1 is KGHDR and CDR2 is SFDVKD. The CDR3 runs 13 residues. V dropped 5 bases and J dropped 0 bases, with 5 bases sitting between them. This CDR3 is CATSARSTDTQYF. The CDR3 DNA sequence: TGTGCCACCAGTGCTAGAAGCACAGATACGCAGTATTTT.

The DNA of the CDR3 is TGTGCCAGCAGTTTAAGGGGACAGTCCGATCAGCCCCAGCATTTT. Translation gives CASSLRGQSDQPQHF. The V gene is TRBV6-5, the J gene TRBJ1-5, with 7 nucleotides matching TRBD1. The CDR3 has 15 residues. Germline values: CDR1 MNHEY, CDR2 SVGAGI. Trimming removed 4 bases from V and 5 bases from J; junction bases left unmatched: 8.

V and J are TRBV10-3 and TRBJ2-5; the match to TRBD2 covers 7 bases. Germline V gene lookup returns CDR1 ENHRY and CDR2 SYGVKD. CDR3 length equals 14 residues. After removal of 0 bases from V and 5 bases from J, the junction contained 3 bases not matched to a gene. The CDR3 DNA sequence: TGTGCCATCAGTGAGTCGTCTAGCGGTGAGACCCAGTACTTC. Translation gives CAISESSSGETQYF.

V is TRBV19 and J is TRBJ2-1; 8 nucleotides agree with TRBD2. This CDR3 has 14 residues. J lost 7 bases, V lost 4 bases, and 6 bases had no gene match. From germline, CDR1 is LNHDA and CDR2 SQIVND (reference sequence). The CDR3 protein is CASSTSGRGNEQFF. As DNA, the CDR3 is TGTGCCAGTAGTACGAGCGGGAGAGGGAATGAGCAGTTCTTC. Filled out from reference TRBV19 and TRBJ2-1, the complete variable domain reads DGGITQSPKYLFRKEGQNVTLSCEQNLNHDAMYWYRQDPGQGLRLIYYSQIVNDFQKGDIAEGYSVSREKKESFPLTVTSAQKNPTAFYLCASSTSGRGNEQFFGPGTRLTVL.

The chain uses TRBV7-2 and TRBJ2-7; 9 nucleotides agree with TRBD2. After removal of 5 bases from V and 5 bases from J, the junction contained 7 bases not matched to a gene. Germline V lookup: CDR1 SGHTA, CDR2 FQGNSA. This CDR3 is 14 amino acids long. Here the CDR3 DNA reads TGTGCCAGCAGCGAAAGCGGGAGGATCGACGAGCAGTACTTC. Protein sequence: CASSESGRIDEQYF.

The rearrangement uses TRBV11-3 and TRBJ2-5; D possibly corresponds to TRBD2 (6 bases). This CDR3 is built from 15 residues. Trimming removed 5 bases at V and 3 bases at J, with 16 bases between. CDR1 is SGHNT and CDR2 is YENEEA in the germline V gene. The CDR3 is CASSLGGGSKETQYF. As DNA, the CDR3 is TGTGCCAGCAGCCTGGGGGGAGGAAGTAAAGAGACCCAGTACTTC.

The J gene is TRBJ2-3, the V gene TRBV7-2; perhaps TRBD1 as D (5 bases). Germline CDR1 and CDR2: SGHTA and FQGNSA. The CDR3 has 16 residues. Trimming removed 2 bases at V and 0 bases at J, with 12 bases between. The CDR3 is CASSLNRQFSTDTQYF. The CDR3 DNA follows: TGTGCCAGCAGCTTAAATAGACAGTTTAGCACAGATACGCAGTATTTT.

The rearrangement joins TRBV15 to TRBJ2-7; D gene unclear. Per germline, CDR1 LNHNV and CDR2 YYDKDF (reference sequence). V was pared by 8 bases and J by 5 bases, with 19 bases between. The CDR3 spans 14 residues. For the CDR3, the DNA is TGTGCCACCGAGAGTAGGTCCCAGAGGCACGAGCAGTACTTC. Its protein product is CATESRSQRHEQYF.

The chain carries TRBV25-1 and TRBJ1-2; TRBD1 aligns across 7 bases. J lost 3 bases, V lost 3 bases, and 4 bases had no gene match. The germline CDR1 and CDR2 sequences are MGHDK and SYGVNS. CDR3 length equals 14 residues. For the CDR3, the DNA is TGTGCCAGCAGTGACCCGGGACAGCACTATGGCTACACCTTC. Encoded protein: CASSDPGQHYGYTF.

The chain combines TRBV7-9 with TRBJ2-3, with D maybe TRBD2 (6 bases). The V gene's germline CDR1 is SEHNR and CDR2 FQNEAQ (reference sequence). The V gene lost 0 bases and the J gene lost 3 bases, with 16 bases spanning the gap. This CDR3 region has 17 residues. The CDR3 spells CASSLAVGTLGTDTQYF. CDR3 nucleotides: TGTGCCAGCAGCTTAGCGGTCGGGACTCTCGGGACAGATACGCAGTATTTT.

The genes are TRBV5-6 and TRBJ1-5, with 8 bases matching TRBD1. The CDR3 has 16 amino acids. Unmatched junction bases numbered 12, after V lost 3 bases and J lost 7 bases. The germline gives CDR1 SGHDT, CDR2 YYEEEE. CDR3 DNA: TGTGCCAGCAGCTACGTTGGACAGGGATCAGAGCAGCCCCAGCATTTT. Protein product: CASSYVGQGSEQPQHF.

In this sample, this clone turned up a few times. The gene calls are TRBV5-4 and TRBJ1-1, with unresolved D. V gave up 2 bases and J gave up 2 bases, with 7 bases separating them. The CDR3 consists of 13 residues. Germline V gives CDR1 SGHNT, CDR2 YYREEE (reference sequence). As DNA, the CDR3 is TGTGCCAGCAGCTTTCAGGTTAACACTGAAGCTTTCTTT. This sequence encodes CASSFQVNTEAFF.

The chain carries TRBV28 and TRBJ2-1, with D perhaps TRBD2 (6 bases). Germline CDR1 MDHEN, CDR2 SYDVKM. V lost 3 bases and J lost 9, with 15 bases in between. The CDR3 has 14 amino acids. CDR3 DNA sequence: TGTGCCAGCAGTTTGCGCGGTTGGAGGGCTGAGCAGTTCTTC. Translated, it gives CASSLRGWRAEQFF.

The J gene is TRBJ1-1, the V gene TRBV11-1; unclear D gene. Germline loops: CDR1 SGHAT, CDR2 FQDESV (reference sequence). The CDR3 consists of 11 residues. V was shortened by 6 bases and J by 5 bases, with 7 bases between the two germline ends. The CDR3 protein is CASRAGTEAFF. The CDR3 nucleotides read TGTGCCAGCAGAGCCGGGACTGAAGCTTTCTTT.

The J gene is TRBJ1-1, the V gene TRBV19; perhaps TRBD1 as D (6 bases). V dropped 6 bases and J dropped 3 bases, with 11 bases sitting between them. There are 13 residues in the CDR3. Germline V CDR1 and CDR2: LNHDA, SQIVND (reference sequence). In DNA, the CDR3 is TGTGCCAGTAGAGAACAGGGTCACACTGAAGCTTTCTTT. Its translation: CASREQGHTEAFF.

This chain links TRBV20-1 with TRBJ1-5; no reliable D call. This CDR3 region has 15 residues. Trimming stripped 3 bases from V and 1 base from J, with 13 bases between. Germline V gene lookup returns CDR1 DFQATT and CDR2 SNEGSKA (reference sequence). CDR3 sequence: CSASVEGRSNQPQHF. CDR3 coding DNA: TGCAGTGCTAGTGTGGAGGGCAGGAGCAATCAGCCCCAGCATTTT.

The chain uses TRBV30 and TRBJ2-1, with 14 bases aligning to TRBD2. V trimming: 5 bases; J trimming: 12 bases; junction bases outside the gene matches: 9. This CDR3 region has 14 residues. Germline CDR1 and CDR2: GTSNPN and SVGIG (reference sequence). The CDR3 nucleotides are TGTGCCTGGGCAGGGACTAGCGGGAGTGGAGGGCAGTTCTTC. This gives the protein CAWAGTSGSGGQFF.

About this clone itself: The junction departs from germline at one end; a sequencing error may be responsible. V is TRBV7-7 and J is TRBJ2-5; 9 bases agree with TRBD2. Germline values: CDR1 SSHAT, CDR2 FNYEAQ (reference sequence). CDR3 size: 15 residues. The DNA for the CDR3 is TGTGCTAGCAGCATTAGCGGGAGCGAAGGAGAGACCCAGTACTTC. Amino acid sequence: CASSISGSEGETQYF.

In this sample, this clone turned up a few times. CDR3 loop: CASSLAGAVQETQYF. CDR3 sequence (DNA): TGTGCCAGCAGCTTGGCTGGGGCGGTCCAAGAGACCCAGTACTTC. This chain joins TRBV5-4 and TRBJ2-5; D is possibly TRBD1 (5 bases). The CDR3 sequence is 15 residues long. Trimming stripped 0 bases from V and 1 base from J, with 10 bases between. Germline CDR1 SGHNT, CDR2 YYREEE (reference sequence).

The rearrangement links TRBV19 to TRBJ1-1; D perhaps matches TRBD1 (6 bases). Trimming cost V 7 bases and J 2 bases, with 11 bases left between them. The CDR3 runs 13 residues. Germline CDR1 is LNHDA and CDR2 is SQIVND (reference sequence). The CDR3 region has the DNA TGTGCCAGTACTCAGGGGTTTAACACTGAAGCTTTCTTT. It yields the protein CASTQGFNTEAFF.

This rearrangement joins TRBV7-9 to TRBJ1-1; D ambiguous. Germline V gene data show CDR1 as SEHNR and CDR2 as FQNEAQ (reference sequence). This CDR3 is 16 amino acids long. V was cut by 2 bases and J by 1 base, with 14 bases left in between. CDR3 coding DNA: TGTGCCAGCAGCTTAAGAGGCGTGGTTCGGAACACTGAAGCTTTCTTT. Translation: CASSLRGVVRNTEAFF. The full variable domain, its missing parts supplied by reference TRBV7-9 and TRBJ1-1, is DTGVSQNPRHKITKRGQNVTFRCDPISEHNRLYWYRQTLGQGPEFLTYFQNEAQLEKSRLLSDRFSAERPKGSFSTLEIQRTEQGDSAMYLCASSLRGVVRNTEAFFGQGTRLTVV.

The genes are TRBV3-1 (or the pseudogene TRBV3-2) and TRBJ2-2, with TRBD2 matching 10 bases. The V gene's germline CDR1 is LGHDT and CDR2 YNNKEL (reference sequence). The CDR3 extends over 15 amino acids. V was pared by 4 bases and J by 2 bases, with 1 base of the junction left unmatched. The CDR3 reads CASSRLAGNTGELFF. CDR3 nucleotides: TGTGCCAGCAGCCGACTAGCGGGCAACACCGGGGAGCTGTTTTTT.

The J gene is TRBJ1-2, the V gene TRBV30; D remains unclear. CDR1 and CDR2 (germline): GTSNPN, SVGIG (reference sequence). V was shortened by 1 base and J by 0 bases, with 6 bases between the two germline ends. This CDR3 region has 13 residues. In DNA form, the CDR3 reads TGTGCCTGGAGTGAATCAGCTAACTATGGCTACACCTTC. It is translated as CAWSESANYGYTF.